The 15 T cell receptor beta chains presented below share a single source sample, sequenced in a study of T cells in Graves' hyperthyroidism and ophthalmopathy. From RNA transcripts, TCR beta CDR3 regions were amplified. A first-round RT-PCR of the TCR CDR3 used the HTBI primer set. TCRdb re-derived calls from the multiplex PCR reads in MiXCR, one entry per CDR3 protein. The sample consists of under 600,000 distinct CDR3 sequences, roughly 16% of them appearing once. The sequencing sample was made of blood. The receptors come from a woman aged 40 to 50 with Graves' ophthalmopathy.

This clonotype was found a few times. This rearrangement joins TRBV7-3 to TRBJ2-3; 8 bases match TRBD1. V trimming: 5 bases; J trimming: 7 bases; junction bases outside the gene matches: 5. In germline, CDR1 is SGHTA, CDR2 FQGTGA. This CDR3 has 13 amino acids. The CDR3 loop is CASSPGQVYTQYF. DNA for the CDR3: TGTGCCAGCAGCCCGGGACAGGTATATACGCAGTATTTT. The whole variable domain, filled in from reference TRBV7-3 and TRBJ2-3, reads GAGVSQTPSNKVTEKGKYVELRCDPISGHTALYWYRQSLGQGPEFLIYFQGTGAADDSGLPNDRFFAVRPEGSVSTLKIQRTERGDSAVYLCASSPGQVYTQYFGPGTRLTVL.

V usage is TRBV7-8 and J usage is TRBJ2-1, with D perhaps being TRBD1 or TRBD2 (6 bases each). V was cut by 4 bases and J by 8 bases, with 15 bases left in between. From germline, CDR1 is SGHVS and CDR2 FQNEAQ. The CDR3 is made up of 14 amino acids. The CDR3 here is CASSYYGGRDEQFF. The CDR3 DNA follows: TGTGCCAGCAGCTACTACGGGGGCAGGGATGAGCAGTTCTTC.

V gene TRBV12-3 or TRBV12-4 combines with J gene TRBJ1-2, with 9 bases aligning to TRBD1. V lost 2 bases and J lost 7; bases outside the gene matches: 11. This CDR3 comprises 16 residues. The CDR3 reads CASSLLGDRDLSGYTF. The DNA for the CDR3 is TGTGCCAGCAGTTTACTCGGGGACAGGGACTTGAGTGGCTACACCTTC.

This clonotype came up many times. CDR3 sequence: CASSPVRTTDTQYF. CDR3 nucleotide sequence: TGTGCCAGCAGCCCGGTGCGGACCACAGATACGCAGTATTTT. The chain has TRBV11-2 and TRBJ2-3; no firm D call. CDR3 length: 14 amino acids. The germline V gene has CDR1 SGHAT and CDR2 FQNNGV. The V gene lost 5 bases and the J gene lost 2 bases, with 11 bases spanning the gap.

This clonotype occurred many times. V is TRBV27 and J is TRBJ1-2; a possible D gene is TRBD1 (6 bases). The V and J ends lost 5 bases and 4 bases respectively, with 11 bases between them. This CDR3 has 13 amino acids. Germline V lookup: CDR1 MNHEY, CDR2 SMNVEV (reference sequence). In DNA, the CDR3 is TGTGCCAGCAGTCAGTCGGACAGCTATGGCTACACCTTC. Translating it yields CASSQSDSYGYTF.

Comment on this clonotype: A single base separates this from a much larger clone, so it may be a read error. The chain recombines TRBV5-1 with TRBJ1-3; perhaps TRBD1 as D (5 bases). This CDR3 contains 17 residues. Germline-derived CDR1 and CDR2 are SGHRS and YFSETQ. Here the CDR3 DNA reads TGCGCCAGCAGCTTAGGTTCCGGGACCGTCTCTGGAGACACCATATATTTT. Residues: CASSLGSGTVSGDTIYF.

This clonotype occurred many times. The chain couples TRBV5-5 to TRBJ2-4, with D maybe TRBD1 (5 bases). V lost 5 bases to trimming and J lost 5 bases, with 11 bases between them. Germline V lookup: CDR1 SGHKS, CDR2 YYEKEE (reference sequence). This CDR3 region has 13 residues. The CDR3 DNA reads as TGTGCCAGCAGGCAGGGATTGCAAAACATTCAGTACTTC. This codes for CASRQGLQNIQYF.

The rearrangement joins TRBV20-1 to TRBJ1-5; D remains ambiguous. The CDR3 is 12 residues long. Germline V CDR1 and CDR2: DFQATT, SNEGSKA (reference sequence). The germline V and J ends were trimmed by 0 bases and 14 bases, with 14 bases remaining between them. CDR3 nucleotide sequence: TGCAGTGCTAGAGATTGGAATCGAGCGGAGCATTTT. Protein: CSARDWNRAEHF.

There are many counts of this clonotype. The chain combines TRBV20-1 with TRBJ2-3; no clear D gene. The length of the CDR3 is 12 residues. The ends were cut back, 6 bases at V and 2 bases at J, with 9 bases in the middle. Germline V lookup: CDR1 DFQATT, CDR2 SNEGSKA (reference sequence). The CDR3 here is CSAAAITDTQYF. As DNA, the CDR3 is TGCAGTGCCGCAGCTATCACAGATACGCAGTATTTT.

In this sample, this clonotype turned up many times. The chain carries TRBV5-1 and TRBJ2-1; possible D gene TRBD2, 5 bases. The germline V gene encodes CDR1 SGHRS and CDR2 YFSETQ. V was shortened by 0 bases and J by 3 bases, with 10 bases between the two germline ends. The CDR3 is 15 residues long. This CDR3 reads CASSLGLAYYNEQFF. Written as DNA, the CDR3 is TGCGCCAGCAGCTTGGGTCTAGCTTACTACAATGAGCAGTTCTTC.

In this sample, this clonotype turned up many times. This chain uses TRBV3-1 with TRBJ2-3; D perhaps matches TRBD2 (6 bases). Germline V gene lookup returns CDR1 LGHDT and CDR2 YNNKEL (reference sequence). CDR3 length: 16 residues. V dropped 5 bases and J dropped 0 bases, with 15 bases sitting between them. CDR3 loop: CASSDWGSGSTDTQYF. The CDR3, as DNA: TGTGCCAGCAGCGACTGGGGGAGCGGGAGCACAGATACGCAGTATTTT.

The sample holds many counts of this clonotype. The rearrangement uses TRBV11-2 and TRBJ2-5, with D tentatively TRBD1 or TRBD2 (5 bases each). The CDR3 extends over 14 amino acids. Germline V gives CDR1 SGHAT, CDR2 FQNNGV. V was cut by 4 bases and J by 3 bases, with 12 bases left in between. CDR3 nucleotide sequence: TGTGCCAGCAGCTCTCCGGGACGTAAAGAGACCCAGTACTTC. Protein product: CASSSPGRKETQYF.

This clonotype was detected a few times. The rearrangement uses TRBV29-1 and TRBJ2-7; 13 positions agree with TRBD2. The CDR3 runs 15 residues. Germline V gene sequence: CDR1 SQVTM, CDR2 ANQGSEA. Losses at the gene ends were 6 bases for V and 3 bases for J; bases not matched to a gene: 8. CDR3 sequence reads: CSVQGLAGKFYEQYF. The CDR3 region has the DNA TGCAGCGTCCAGGGACTAGCGGGGAAATTCTACGAGCAGTACTTC.

This clonotype was observed many times. The chain has TRBV6-1 and TRBJ2-7; unclear D gene. The CDR3 sequence is 13 residues long. V lost 3 bases and J 2 bases, leaving 8 bases between the germline ends. The germline gives CDR1 MNHNS, CDR2 SASEGT. CDR3 nucleotides: TGTGCCAGCAGTGACAGAGGTCCCTACGAGCAGTACTTC. It is translated as CASSDRGPYEQYF.

This clonotype was detected many times. The chain recombines TRBV10-3 with TRBJ2-3, with TRBD2 matching 12 bases. V was pared by 6 bases and J by 5 bases, with 3 bases of the junction left unmatched. The CDR3 extends over 14 amino acids. The germline V gene encodes CDR1 ENHRY and CDR2 SYGVKD. The CDR3, as DNA: TGTGCCATCAGGCCGGGACTAGCGGGAGATACGCAGTATTTT. As protein: CAIRPGLAGDTQYF.